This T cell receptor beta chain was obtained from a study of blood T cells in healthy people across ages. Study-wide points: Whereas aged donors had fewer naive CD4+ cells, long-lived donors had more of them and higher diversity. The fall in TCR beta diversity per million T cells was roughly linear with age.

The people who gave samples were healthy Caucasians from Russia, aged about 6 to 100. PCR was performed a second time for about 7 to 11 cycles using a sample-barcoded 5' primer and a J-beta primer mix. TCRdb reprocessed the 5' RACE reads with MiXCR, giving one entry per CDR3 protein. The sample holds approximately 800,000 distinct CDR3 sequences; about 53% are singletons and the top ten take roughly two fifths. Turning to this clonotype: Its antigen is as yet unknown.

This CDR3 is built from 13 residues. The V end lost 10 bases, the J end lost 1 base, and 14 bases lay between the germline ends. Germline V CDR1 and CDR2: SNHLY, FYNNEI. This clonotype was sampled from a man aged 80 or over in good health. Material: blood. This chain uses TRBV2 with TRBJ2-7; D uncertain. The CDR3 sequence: CATQLIQSYEQYF. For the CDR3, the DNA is TGTGCCACCCAATTAATACAGTCCTACGAGCAGTACTTC.